A selection of T cell receptor beta chains follows, all from one sample in a study of blood T cell repertoires in COVID-19. Clones were sequenced by immunoSEQ multiplex PCR, and TCRdb holds only the in-frame ones, with some missing. Among 190,000 or so clones listed, around 88% were seen once. Source material: peripheral blood. These receptors were taken from a man aged 50 or older with active or convalescent COVID-19. Each CDR3 is given with its conserved first and last residue.

TRBV28,TRBJ1-1,CASSLTRQGGFTEAFF
TRBV29-1,TRBJ1-1,CSVGGGGSTEAFF
TRBV5-4,TRBJ2-1,CASSLRLGLHEQFF
TRBV28,TRBJ1-3,CASSPPWTGKANTIYF
TRBV5-1,TRBJ1-2,CASSLDSGSNYGYTF
TRBV25-1,TRBJ1-1,CASSPGTVNTEAFF
TRBV28,TRBJ2-4,CASSFSQGAPAKNIQYF
TRBV12-3/TRBV12-4,TRBJ1-1,CASSLARATEAFF
TRBV27,TRBJ2-7,CASSPAGLAGGSSYEQYF
TRBV2,TRBJ1-1,CASSYRQGDGLGAFF
TRBV29-1,TRBJ1-3,CSVPGVPGNTIYF
TRBV30,TRBJ2-5,CAWSPNASNRGLRYF
TRBV19,TRBJ2-2,CASSSRQELTGELFF
TRBV19,TRBJ2-7,CASSIDGTGGFYEQYF
TRBV7-2,TRBJ1-5,CASSLVRNQPQHF
TRBV29-1,TRBJ2-7,CSVESGNEQYF
TRBV5-1,TRBJ2-1,CASSLLTSAVGNEQFF
TRBV5-1,TRBJ2-6,CASSLGARGTAGANVLTF
TRBV19,TRBJ2-1,CASSMGLVDEQFF
TRBV18,TRBJ1-2,CASSLGQERFYGYTF
TRBV4-3,TRBJ1-2,CASSQDWTGGTGYTF
TRBV7-2,TRBJ2-7,CASSPRGGPYEQYF
TRBV5-3,TRBJ1-1,CARYRGLNTEAFF
TRBV30,TRBJ2-6,CAWSLKGAANVLTF
TRBV10-3,TRBJ2-5,CAISGLAGETQYF
TRBV6-1,TRBJ2-7,CASSEVLAGAYEQYF
TRBV28,TRBJ1-2,CASSSSGVNYGYTF
TRBV11-2,TRBJ2-3,CASSLDRGPLDTQYF
TRBV6-8,TRBJ2-7,CASSFRDSIYEQYF
TRBV30,TRBJ1-4,CAWGRGYEKLFF
TRBV7-2,TRBJ2-1,CASSLGGGRRNEQFF
TRBV11-2,TRBJ2-3,CASSLRGQTTDTQYF
TRBV19,TRBJ2-3,CASSIGRGDTQYF
TRBV6-5,TRBJ1-1,CASITGQGRTEAFF
TRBV9,TRBJ2-7,CASSSGGGDEQYF
TRBV14,TRBJ1-5,CASSQGAGQPQHF
TRBV12-3/TRBV12-4,TRBJ1-5,CASSIGKDQPQHF
TRBV28,TRBJ2-1,CASSVPGTSGRPSSYNEQFF
TRBV14,TRBJ2-5,CASSHGDRGDRETQYF
TRBV12-5,TRBJ2-2,CASGLDSTGELFF
TRBV28,TRBJ2-7,CASSFQSGTGDEQYF
TRBV27,TRBJ2-3,CASSLVRGTDTQYF
TRBV19,TRBJ1-5,CASSINRGNQPQHF
TRBV28,TRBJ2-7,CASSFMLAGTSYEQYF
TRBV10-3,TRBJ2-1,CAISGLAGGLNEQFF
TRBV27,TRBJ2-1,CASSLYGGRAIF
TRBV7-2,TRBJ1-6,CASSLWGTAQSSYNSPLHF
TRBV19,TRBJ1-1,CASRTRQDFGNTEAFF